This TCR beta chain was profiled in a study of monozygotic twins with inflammatory bowel disease. The CDR3 length is 14 residues. Germline V lookup: CDR1 PRHDT, CDR2 FYEKMQ (reference sequence). Notes on this clonotype: The antigen remains unidentified.

cDNA synthesis was performed in eight separate reactions for each sample. TCRdb re-called the 5' RACE reads and catalogs CDR3 proteins one per entry, DNA excluded. The listing records about 380,000 distinct CDR3 sequences. Findings and caveats of the study: Telling different T cell subtypes apart from each other was not possible.

This chain links TRBV13 with TRBJ1-2; the TCRdb call, TRBD1, lacks DNA for checking. The receptor was isolated from a human donor with ulcerative colitis or Crohn's disease, or a healthy co-twin of an affected twin (not recorded which). The sequenced sample consisted of blood. The CDR3 sequence is CASRRTARDYGYTF.